What follows describes a single T cell receptor (beta chain). Germline lookup yields CDR1 LNHDA and CDR2 SQIVND (reference sequence). Trimming took off 3 bases at V and 1 base at J, with 7 bases between the two ends. This CDR3 contains 15 residues. The method was immunoSEQ multiplex PCR; TCRdb's version includes in-frame clones alone and lacks a portion of them. This sample has fewer than 25,000 clones; 75% to 90% occur once, and the top ten carry roughly a sixth. This sample was included in a study of blood T cell repertoires in COVID-19. This chain joins TRBV19 and TRBJ1-6; TRBD1 is a possible D gene (5 bases). Sequenced material: peripheral blood. The receptor's source is a human donor with acute or convalescent COVID-19. The donor label of this sample is uncertain. The CDR3 spells CASSMGGSYNSPLHF. In DNA, the CDR3 is TGTGCCAGTAGTATGGGGGGATCCTATAATTCACCCCTCCACTTT.